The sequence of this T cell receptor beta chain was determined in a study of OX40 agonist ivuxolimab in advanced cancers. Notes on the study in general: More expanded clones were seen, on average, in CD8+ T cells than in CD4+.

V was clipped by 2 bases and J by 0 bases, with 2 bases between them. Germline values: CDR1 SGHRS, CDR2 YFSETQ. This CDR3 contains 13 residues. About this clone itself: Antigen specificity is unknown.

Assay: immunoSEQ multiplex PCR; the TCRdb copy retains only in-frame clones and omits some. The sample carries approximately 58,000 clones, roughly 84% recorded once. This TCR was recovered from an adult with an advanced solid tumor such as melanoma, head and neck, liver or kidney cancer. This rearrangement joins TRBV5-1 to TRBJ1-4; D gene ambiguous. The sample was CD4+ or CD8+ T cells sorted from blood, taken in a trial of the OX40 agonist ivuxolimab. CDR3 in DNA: TGCGCCAGCAGCTTAACAACTAATGAAAAACTGTTTTTT. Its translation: CASSLTTNEKLFF.